The present TCR beta chain was sequenced within a study of shared clonotypes between healthy human individuals. Healthy adults negative for HIV, lacking recent acute infections or vaccinations, served as donors. Overall study results and limits: The study generally estimated greater richness for naive than memory subsets. Researchers sampled only blood; tissue repertoires likely differ. Incomplete sequencing of sorted subsets was indicated by rarefaction despite large depth.

Sequencing was performed with immunoSEQ multiplex PCR; in TCRdb, only in-frame clones are kept and a portion is missing. The sample includes over 950,000 clones, 60% to 80% seen only once; the top ten take approximately 0.95%. There are a few counts of this clone. What it binds is not known. V was cut by 5 bases and J by 10 bases, with 6 bases left in between. From germline, CDR1 is SGHRS and CDR2 YFSETQ. The CDR3 has 10 residues. This chain connects TRBV5-1 to TRBJ1-4, with D hard to call. The source is a man younger than 35 in good health. Some clones in this sample may be carry-over from other donors' samples. Material for sequencing was memory CD4+ T cells from PBMCs. Subset of the sample: CD45RA-negative fraction. DNA of the CDR3: TGCGCCAGCAGAGGTCGAAAACTGTTTTTT. It yields the protein CASRGRKLFF.